This section outlines one TCR beta chain sequence together with its context. As yet, its antigen is unknown. The data stem from a study of siplizumab effects on memory and regulatory T cells. Study observations and caveats: Memory cells seemed less diverse than naive T cells, which also seemed major contributors to the alloresponse.

The CDR3 is made up of 16 amino acids. The V gene lost 0 bases and the J gene lost 3 bases, with 17 bases spanning the gap. The germline V gene has CDR1 GTSNPN and CDR2 SVGIG (reference sequence). The table came from immunoSEQ multiplex PCR; TCRdb's copy has only in-frame clones and leaves some out. Of some 56,000 clones listed, around 98% were seen once; the top ten hold 1.1%. Sequenced: naive CD8+ T cells sorted from blood. This receptor was obtained from a human donor in good health. The rearrangement uses TRBV30 and TRBJ1-1; D may be TRBD1 (6 bases). For the CDR3, the DNA is TGTGCCTGGAGTGTACGATGGGCAGGGGCGCACACTGAAGCTTTCTTT. It translates to CAWSVRWAGAHTEAFF.